This passage covers 20 T cell receptor beta chains from one sample sequenced in a study of T cell responses to AZD1222 COVID-19 vaccine. Profiling relied on immunoSEQ multiplex PCR, and the TCRdb table lists in-frame clones only, not all of them. The sample contains under 200,000 clones, about 93% of which appear only once. The sequences come from peripheral blood, collected on day 0 of AZD1222 vaccination. Receptors originate from an adult in good health.

The rearrangement uses TRBV9 and TRBJ2-7; TRBD1 or TRBD2 may be the D gene (5 bases each). The CDR3 loop spans 15 amino acids. Looked up from germline, CDR1 is SGDLS and CDR2 is YYNGEE. Trimming shortened V by 4 bases and J by 2 bases, and 16 bases separated the two germline ends. CDR3 amino acids: CASSIDLGETYEQYF. The CDR3 DNA is TGTGCCAGCAGCATTGATTTGGGGGAGACCTACGAGCAGTACTTC.

This sequence joins TRBV18 and TRBJ1-1, with unresolved D. CDR3 length equals 13 residues. Deletions cut 6 bases from V and 0 bases from J, with 8 bases between. Germline CDR1 reads KGHSH; CDR2 reads LQKENI. CDR3 residues: CASSPPMNTEAFF. DNA of the CDR3: TGTGCCAGCTCCCCGCCCATGAACACTGAAGCTTTCTTT.

CDR3 loop: CASKTDAPGNQPQHF. The CDR3 region has the DNA TGTGCCAGCAAAACGGACGCCCCAGGGAATCAGCCCCAGCATTTT. This chain uses TRBV28 with TRBJ1-5; TRBD1 is a possible D gene (5 bases). There are 15 residues in the CDR3. Germline V gene sequence: CDR1 MDHEN, CDR2 SYDVKM. V lost 7 bases and J 4 bases, leaving 17 bases between the germline ends.

This sequence joins TRBV5-1 and TRBJ1-4, with D hard to call. Germline V gene data show CDR1 as SGHRS and CDR2 as YFSETQ. The CDR3 covers 15 residues. V was cut by 0 bases and J by 4 bases, with 10 bases left in between. Written as DNA, the CDR3 is TGCGCCAGCAGCTTGGACCCAGGCTTTAATGAAAAACTGTTTTTT. Protein: CASSLDPGFNEKLFF.

This chain connects TRBV7-8 to TRBJ1-2; D call uncertain. CDR1 is SGHVS, CDR2 FQNEAQ, per germline. The CDR3 loop spans 15 amino acids. Trimming took off 1 base at V and 9 bases at J, with 18 bases between the two ends. CDR3 sequence reads: CASSLVPASTSSYTF. The CDR3 coding sequence is TGTGCCAGCAGCTTAGTTCCTGCGTCGACAAGTAGCTACACCTTC.

This chain connects TRBV6-6 to TRBJ1-5; D remains ambiguous. This CDR3 has 13 amino acids. Deletions cut 5 bases from V and 0 bases from J, with 5 bases between. Per germline, CDR1 MNHNY and CDR2 SVGAGI (reference sequence). The CDR3 DNA is TGTGCCAGCAGTCAGTATAGCAATCAGCCCCAGCATTTT. It yields the protein CASSQYSNQPQHF.

The CDR3 protein is CASSGTGFPTYEQYF. For the CDR3, the DNA is TGTGCCAGCAGTGGGACAGGGTTCCCCACCTACGAGCAGTACTTC. V and J are TRBV28 and TRBJ2-7; 9 bases are shared with TRBD1. Losses at the gene ends were 5 bases for V and 2 bases for J; bases not matched to a gene: 7. This CDR3 has 15 amino acids. Germline V CDR1 and CDR2: MDHEN, SYDVKM.

A single count supports this clone. This chain links TRBV5-1 with TRBJ1-1, with D maybe TRBD1 (5 bases). The CDR3 loop spans 16 amino acids. Trimming stripped 1 base from V and 1 base from J, with 14 bases between. Germline lookup yields CDR1 SGHRS and CDR2 YFSETQ. CDR3 residues: CASSLSKGAKNTEAFF. As DNA, the CDR3 is TGCGCCAGCAGCTTGAGTAAAGGGGCGAAGAACACTGAAGCTTTCTTT.

The V gene is TRBV10-3, the J gene TRBJ1-4, with a possible D match to TRBD1 (5 bases). Germline V gene lookup returns CDR1 ENHRY and CDR2 SYGVKD. The CDR3 loop spans 11 amino acids. The CDR3 region is CACRDGPGLFF. DNA of the CDR3: TGTGCTTGCAGGGATGGCCCGGGACTGTTTTTT.

This sequence joins TRBV5-6 and TRBJ1-4; 9 bases are a match to TRBD1. Trimming took 4 bases from V and 1 from J; bases not matched to a gene: 8. Per the germline V gene, CDR1 is SGHDT and CDR2 is YYEEEE. There are 17 residues in the CDR3. This CDR3 reads CASSTPSGQGTNEKLFF. CDR3 in DNA: TGTGCCAGCAGCACCCCATCGGGACAGGGAACTAATGAAAAACTGTTTTTT.

This clone was detected once. V usage is TRBV18 and J usage is TRBJ2-7, with 9 positions matching TRBD2. V lost 3 bases and J lost 6; bases outside the gene matches: 9. The germline CDR1 and CDR2 sequences are KGHSH and LQKENI. This CDR3 is 15 amino acids long. CDR3 sequence (DNA): TGTGCCAGCTCACCGAATAGCGGGAGCATCCCCGAGCAGTACTTC. This codes for CASSPNSGSIPEQYF.

The chain has TRBV6-5 and TRBJ1-2, with 8 nucleotides matching TRBD1. The CDR3 is 14 amino acids. V trimming: 6 bases; J trimming: 4 bases; junction bases outside the gene matches: 7. Germline CDR1 is MNHEY and CDR2 is SVGAGI. This CDR3 is CASSRDRGFYGYTF. The CDR3 nucleotides read TGTGCCAGCAGCCGCGACAGGGGATTCTATGGCTACACCTTC.

This clone has a handful of counts. The chain joins TRBV19 to TRBJ1-2, with a weak D call TRBD1 (5 bases). V lost 0 bases to trimming and J lost 6 bases, with 20 bases between them. CDR1 is LNHDA, CDR2 SQIVND, per germline (reference sequence). CDR3 size: 17 residues. DNA of the CDR3: TGTGCCAGTAGTATAGACGGTTGGGACTCCTGGCCCGATGGCTACACCTTC. Amino acids: CASSIDGWDSWPDGYTF. Supplemented by reference TRBV19 and TRBJ1-2, the full variable domain reads DGGITQSPKYLFRKEGQNVTLSCEQNLNHDAMYWYRQDPGQGLRLIYYSQIVNDFQKGDIAEGYSVSREKKESFPLTVTSAQKNPTAFYLCASSIDGWDSWPDGYTFGSGTRLTVV.

This clone appeared a single time. The chain combines TRBV6-4 with TRBJ1-2; D may be TRBD1 (5 bases). Germline V CDR1 and CDR2: MRHNA, SNTAGT. Trimming shortened V by 6 bases and J by 4 bases, and 21 bases separated the two germline ends. The CDR3 has 16 residues. CDR3 DNA: TGTGCCAGCAGAGAGTTGGGGGGACCTTACTCCTATGGCTACACCTTC. Its translation is CASRELGGPYSYGYTF.

The V gene is TRBV29-1, the J gene TRBJ1-1; 9 bases line up with TRBD1. The CDR3 covers 14 residues. V lost 6 bases to trimming and J lost 5 bases; unmatched junction nucleotides: 10. Per the germline V gene, CDR1 is SQVTM and CDR2 is ANQGSEA. Here the CDR3 reads CSVHNRGLETEAFF. CDR3 bases: TGCAGCGTCCACAACAGGGGGCTGGAGACTGAAGCTTTCTTT.

The chain uses TRBV9 and TRBJ2-1; no clear D. The CDR3 contains 17 residues. Germline CDR1 SGDLS, CDR2 YYNGEE. Deletions cut 4 bases from V and 0 bases from J, with 17 bases between. The CDR3 protein is CASSKAISVSSYNEQFF. The CDR3 nucleotides are TGTGCCAGCAGCAAAGCCATATCGGTGAGCTCCTACAATGAGCAGTTCTTC.

The V call is TRBV27, the J call TRBJ1-2, with no clear D. The CDR3 sequence is 13 residues long. CDR1 MNHEY and CDR2 SMNVEV come from the germline V gene (reference sequence). V lost 2 bases and J 4 bases, leaving 8 bases between the germline ends. The CDR3 coding sequence is TGTGCCAGCAGTTTAGGGTACACCTATGGCTACACCTTC. Translation gives CASSLGYTYGYTF.

The genes are TRBV28 and TRBJ2-7; TRBD2 agrees at 10 bases. Germline assignment: CDR1 MDHEN and CDR2 SYDVKM. The CDR3 length is 13 residues. The V gene end was trimmed by 7 bases and the J gene end by 7 bases; junction bases not matched to a gene: 7. CDR3 bases: TGTGCCAGCATTACAGCGGGAGGGAGTGAGCAGTACTTC. It specifies CASITAGGSEQYF.

This chain uses TRBV28 with TRBJ1-1; D gene ambiguous. There are 14 residues in the CDR3. Germline lookup yields CDR1 MDHEN and CDR2 SYDVKM. The ends were cut back, 5 bases at V and 8 bases at J, with 18 bases in the middle. For the CDR3, the DNA is TGTGCCAGCAGTCCTGGGTCCTCTTTTCGGGAAGCTTTCTTT. It translates to CASSPGSSFREAFF. The full variable domain, rest sourced from reference TRBV28 and TRBJ1-1, is DVKVTQSSRYLVKRTGEKVFLECVQDMDHENMFWYRQDPGLGLRLIYFSYDVKMKEKGDIPEGYSVSREKKERFSLILESASTNQTSMYLCASSPGSSFREAFFGQGTRLTVV.

J is TRBJ1-1 and V is TRBV29-1; no firm D call. Per the germline V gene, CDR1 is SQVTM and CDR2 is ANQGSEA. CDR3 size: 10 residues. V was cut by 7 bases and J by 0 bases, with 3 bases left in between. The CDR3 DNA is TGCAGCGGATTGAACACTGAAGCTTTCTTT. This sequence encodes CSGLNTEAFF.